The 2 T cell receptor beta chains listed next were all sequenced from one sample in a study of CD8+CD57+ T cells in acquired aplastic anemia. Both TCR beta VDJ combination and CDR3 sequence profiling were carried out. Genomic DNA was the template for this profiling. A single record per CDR3 protein comes from TCRdb applying MiXCR to the reads. This repertoire shows about 160,000 distinct CDR3 sequences, approximately 44% found once; its top ten account for approximately 1%. Sequences were obtained from sorted CD4+, CD8+, or CD8+CD57+ T cells (not recorded which) from PBMCs. These receptors were collected from a human donor in good health.

This clonotype showed up many times. The J gene is TRBJ1-4, the V gene TRBV11-2; D unresolved. Germline-derived CDR1 and CDR2 are SGHAT and FQNNGV. Deletions cut 4 bases from V and 2 bases from J, with 8 bases between. CDR3 size: 14 residues. Here the CDR3 reads CASSSRATNEKLFF. In DNA form, the CDR3 reads TGTGCCAGCAGCTCCCGGGCTACTAATGAAAAACTGTTTTTT.

The V and J genes are TRBV7-2 and TRBJ1-5; 10 nucleotides match TRBD1. The V and J ends lost 6 bases and 7 bases, in that order; junction bases with no gene match: 3. There are 13 residues in the CDR3. Germline assignment: CDR1 SGHTA and CDR2 FQGNSA. The CDR3 loop reads CASSGTGAQPQHF. CDR3 nucleotides: TGTGCCAGCAGTGGGACAGGGGCGCAGCCCCAGCATTTT.